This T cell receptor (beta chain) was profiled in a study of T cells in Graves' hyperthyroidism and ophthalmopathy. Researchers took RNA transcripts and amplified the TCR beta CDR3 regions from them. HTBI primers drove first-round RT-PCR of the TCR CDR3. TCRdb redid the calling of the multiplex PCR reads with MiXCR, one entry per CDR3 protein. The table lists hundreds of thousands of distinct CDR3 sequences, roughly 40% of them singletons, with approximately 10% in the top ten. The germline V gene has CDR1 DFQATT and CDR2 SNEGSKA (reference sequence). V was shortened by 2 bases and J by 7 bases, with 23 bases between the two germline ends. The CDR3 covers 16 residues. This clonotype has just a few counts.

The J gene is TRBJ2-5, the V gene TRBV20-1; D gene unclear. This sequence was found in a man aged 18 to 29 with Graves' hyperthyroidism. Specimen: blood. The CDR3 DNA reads TGCAGTGCTAGATGGCGGACCAGCAAACCCGAAGTGACCCAGTACTTC. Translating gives CSARWRTSKPEVTQYF.